Shown below are 12 T cell receptor beta chains from a single sample sequenced in a study of T cells in Graves' hyperthyroidism and ophthalmopathy. Regions amplified from RNA transcripts were the TCR beta CDR3 regions. The HTBI primer set was used in a first-round RT-PCR of the TCR CDR3. TCRdb used MiXCR to reprocess the multiplex PCR reads, holding one entry per CDR3 protein. The sample records approximately 98,000 distinct CDR3 sequences, around 37% being singletons. Sequences were obtained from peripheral blood or thyroid tissue (not recorded which). The receptor set was obtained from a young woman with Graves' hyperthyroidism.

This clonotype has at least ten counts. CDR3 nucleotides: TGTGCCAGCACACGGGTCTCACAAAACGAGCAGTACTTC. The encoded protein is CASTRVSQNEQYF. This sequence joins TRBV2 and TRBJ2-7; D remains unclear. The germline gives CDR1 SNHLY, CDR2 FYNNEI. The CDR3 is 13 residues long. V shed 7 bases and J shed 5 bases, with 15 bases lying between them.

This clonotype was detected ten times or more. The CDR3 loop is CASSITKNTEAFF. The CDR3 nucleotides are TGTGCCAGTAGTATAACCAAGAACACTGAAGCTTTCTTT. This chain connects TRBV19 to TRBJ1-1; unclear D gene. CDR1 is LNHDA, CDR2 SQIVND, per germline (reference sequence). The CDR3 length is 13 residues. Trimming left V 2 bases short and J 1 base short, with 5 bases between. The full variable domain, completed using reference TRBV19 and TRBJ1-1, is DGGITQSPKYLFRKEGQNVTLSCEQNLNHDAMYWYRQDPGQGLRLIYYSQIVNDFQKGDIAEGYSVSREKKESFPLTVTSAQKNPTAFYLCASSITKNTEAFFGQGTRLTVV.

V is TRBV2 and J is TRBJ1-5; the match to TRBD1 covers 8 bases. Unmatched junction bases numbered 4, after V lost 8 bases and J lost 10 bases. The CDR3 is 11 amino acids. In germline, CDR1 is SNHLY, CDR2 FYNNEI. The CDR3 loop is CASARGLPQHF. The CDR3 DNA is TGTGCCAGCGCCAGGGGGCTTCCCCAGCATTTT. Looking up the rest from reference TRBV2 and TRBJ1-5 gives the full variable domain: EPEVTQTPSHQVTQMGQEVILRCVPISNHLYFYWYRQILGQKVEFLVSFYNNEISEKSEIFDDQFSVERPDGSNFTLKIRSTKLEDSAMYFCASARGLPQHFGDGTRLSIL.

This chain links TRBV5-1 with TRBJ1-1; 7 nucleotides agree with TRBD1. CDR3 length: 14 amino acids. V was clipped by 5 bases and J by 4 bases; unmatched bases: 8. Per the germline V gene, CDR1 is SGHRS and CDR2 is YFSETQ. CDR3 protein: CASRSGQTGTEAFF. The CDR3 DNA is TGCGCCAGCAGGTCGGGACAGACTGGCACTGAAGCTTTCTTT.

Remarks on this clonotype: Without the conserved terminal phenylalanine or tryptophan, this CDR3 likely stems from a read error. Because the CDR3's place on the DNA is in doubt, the DNA is left out and the CDR3 is given as listed by TCRdb. J is TRBJ1-6 and V is TRBV7-9. The CDR3 is 10 amino acids long, termini counted. Germline V gene data show CDR1 as SEHNR and CDR2 as FQNEAQ (reference sequence). The CDR3 sequence: CASSSPLWLA.

The chain has TRBV30 and TRBJ1-2, with a tentative D call TRBD1 (5 bases). The CDR3 consists of 14 residues. Germline CDR1 reads GTSNPN; CDR2 reads SVGIG (reference sequence). Trimming took 3 bases from V and 0 from J, leaving 11 bases between them. For the CDR3, the DNA is TGTGCCTGGAGGGAGGGGCCGGCTAACTATGGCTACACCTTC. Translation: CAWREGPANYGYTF.

This clonotype was recorded at least ten times. The chain combines TRBV4-1 with TRBJ2-6; TRBD2 aligns across 7 bases. There are 19 residues in the CDR3. Germline V gives CDR1 MGHRA, CDR2 YSYEKL. J gave up 0 bases and V 0 bases, and 8 bases lay outside the gene matches. CDR3 nucleotides: TGCGCCAGCAGCCAAGAAGAGCGGGGCCGCTCCTCTGGGGCCAACGTCCTGACTTTC. Protein: CASSQEERGRSSGANVLTF.

This clonotype occurred many times. A much larger clonotype is one base distant, so this may be a read error. The chain couples TRBV12-3 or TRBV12-4 to TRBJ1-1, with D perhaps TRBD1 (5 bases). The CDR3 runs to 13 residues. Between the trimmed V and J ends, which lost 6 bases and 1 base, there was a span of 9 bases. This CDR3 is CASSFQGNTEAFF. In DNA, the CDR3 is TGTGCCAGCAGCTTTCAGGGGAACACTGAAGCTTTCTTT.

The chain has TRBV7-2 and TRBJ2-5; 9 positions agree with TRBD2. V was clipped by 6 bases and J by 7 bases; unmatched bases: 12. Germline V gene sequence: CDR1 SGHTA, CDR2 FQGNSA. This CDR3 is 15 amino acids long. The CDR3 nucleotides read TGTGCCAGCAGGATGACTAGCGGTCTACAGGGGACCCAGTACTTC. This sequence encodes CASRMTSGLQGTQYF.

There are many counts of this clonotype. The gene calls are TRBV20-1 and TRBJ2-7, with TRBD1 identical over 7 bases. Trimming took 5 bases from V and 2 from J; bases not matched to a gene: 9. Germline V gene data show CDR1 as DFQATT and CDR2 as SNEGSKA (reference sequence). The CDR3 loop spans 14 amino acids. CDR3 in DNA: TGCAGTGCTCCCCCGGACAGGTCCCCCTACGAGCAGTACTTC. As protein: CSAPPDRSPYEQYF.

This clonotype was recorded at least ten times. J is TRBJ2-3 and V is TRBV5-8; D is unclear. With 3 bases removed from V and 5 bases from J, the gap between germline ends came to 13 bases. The germline V gene encodes CDR1 SGHTS and CDR2 YDEGEE. The CDR3 is 14 residues long. CDR3 nucleotide sequence: TGTGCCAGCAGCTGGCAACCCCACCAAGATACGCAGTATTTT. It is translated as CASSWQPHQDTQYF.

This clonotype was recorded at least ten times. The chain joins TRBV4-2 to TRBJ2-5; D ambiguous. V was cut by 3 bases and J by 5 bases, with 16 bases left in between. This CDR3 contains 15 residues. Per the germline V gene, CDR1 is LGHNA and CDR2 is YNFKEQ. CDR3 bases: TGTGCCAGCAGCCAGGGAACTTTCGAGTCGGAGACCCAGTACTTC. It specifies CASSQGTFESETQYF.